The 3 T cell receptor beta chains listed next were all sequenced from one sample in a study of cytotoxic CD8 clonotypes in ibrutinib-treated CLL (dated by TCRdb to the early 2020s). The sample's time point label, in plain terms: about a year on ibrutinib. Library prep was done by the immunoSEQ multiplex PCR assay. TCRdb took this table from immuneACCESS and kept in-frame rearrangements with V and J called. Such tables lack part of the clones; where checked against another copy, unresolved V genes explain under half of the gap, and the rest is unexplained. Across this sample there are roughly 220,000 clones, with nearly 80% seen only once. The top ten clones comprise 9.5% to 12% of the sample. The sample here was PBMCs, taken after 12 months of ibrutinib treatment. The receptors were sampled from a human donor with chronic lymphocytic leukemia.

The chain combines TRBV18 with TRBJ1-6; D might be TRBD1 (5 bases). Germline CDR1 reads KGHSH; CDR2 reads LQKENI. The V end lost 3 bases, the J end lost 8 bases, and 5 bases lay between the germline ends. CDR3 length: 12 amino acids. CDR3 region: CASSPGDSPLHF. DNA for the CDR3: TGTGCCAGCTCACCGGGGGATTCACCCCTCCACTTT.

Only a few counts were recorded for this clone. The V gene is TRBV5-4, the J gene TRBJ1-1; no reliable D call. V was pared by 3 bases and J by 4 bases, with 10 bases between. The CDR3 spans 13 residues. Germline CDR1 reads SGHNT; CDR2 reads YYREEE (reference sequence). CDR3 nucleotide sequence: TGTGCCAGCAGCTCCGATTGGGGCACTGAAGCTTTCTTT. This sequence encodes CASSSDWGTEAFF.

The genes are TRBV30 and TRBJ2-3, with TRBD1 as a possible D gene (6 bases). CDR3 length equals 13 residues. V was pared by 5 bases and J by 5 bases, with 14 bases between. CDR1 is GTSNPN, CDR2 SVGIG, per germline (reference sequence). The CDR3 nucleotides are TGTGCCTGGGATGGACAGCAGGGAGATACGCAGTATTTT. It yields the protein CAWDGQQGDTQYF.